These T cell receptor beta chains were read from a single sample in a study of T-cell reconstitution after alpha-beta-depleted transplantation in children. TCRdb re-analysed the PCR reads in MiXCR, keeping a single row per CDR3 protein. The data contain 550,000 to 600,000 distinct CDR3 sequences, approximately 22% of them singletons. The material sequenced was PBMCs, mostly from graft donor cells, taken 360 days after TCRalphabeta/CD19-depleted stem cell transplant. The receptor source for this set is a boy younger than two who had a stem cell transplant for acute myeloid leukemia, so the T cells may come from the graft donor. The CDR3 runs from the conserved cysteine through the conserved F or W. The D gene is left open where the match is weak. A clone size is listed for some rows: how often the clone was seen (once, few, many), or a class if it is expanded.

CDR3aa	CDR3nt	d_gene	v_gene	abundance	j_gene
CATTYRDRLYNEQFF	TGTGCCACCACTTACCGGGACCGACTCTACAATGAGCAGTTCTTC	-	TRBV12-3/TRBV12-4	few	TRBJ2-1
CATSRTGNQPQHF	TGTGCCACCAGCAGAACAGGGAATCAGCCCCAGCATTTT	-	TRBV24-1	many	TRBJ1-5
CASSTDEIEQYF	TGTGCCAGCAGTACAGACGAGATCGAGCAGTACTTC	-	TRBV9	-	TRBJ2-7
CASSSSGTASSGQPQHF	TGTGCCAGCAGTAGCTCCGGGACAGCGTCGTCCGGCCAGCCCCAGCATTTT	TRBD1	TRBV28	many	TRBJ1-5
CASSPTGTGSGNEQFF	TGTGCCAGCAGTCCTACCGGGACAGGGTCTGGAAATGAGCAGTTCTTC	TRBD1	TRBV12-3/TRBV12-4	many	TRBJ2-1
CASKEGGTYEQYF	TGTGCCAGCAAGGAAGGGGGTACCTACGAGCAGTACTTC	-	TRBV12-3/TRBV12-4	-	TRBJ2-7
CASSVLAREYYYEQYF	TGTGCCAGCAGTGTCCTAGCCAGGGAGTATTACTACGAGCAGTACTTC	-	TRBV6-4	-	TRBJ2-7
CATSELDTQYF	TGTGCCACCAGTGAACTAGATACGCAGTATTTT	-	TRBV24-1	-	TRBJ2-3
CSVDTGGYEQYF	TGCAGCGTGGACACAGGGGGCTACGAGCAGTACTTC	TRBD1	TRBV29-1	once	TRBJ2-7
CASSPRDPGSEQFF	TGTGCCAGCAGCCCCCGGGATCCTGGCAGTGAGCAGTTCTTC	-	TRBV9	-	TRBJ2-1
CAISTFAGGAENTEAFF	TGTGCCATCAGTACCTTTGCAGGGGGCGCAGAGAACACTGAAGCTTTCTTT	TRBD1	TRBV10-3	-	TRBJ1-1
CASSEWRGYGYTF	TGTGCCAGCAGTGAATGGAGGGGCTATGGCTACACCTTC	-	TRBV25-1	few	TRBJ1-2
CATSEGGTYNEQFF	TGTGCCACCAGTGAGGGCGGGACCTACAATGAGCAGTTCTTC	-	TRBV24-1	-	TRBJ2-1
CASSRAGTGDHKYQETQYF	TGTGCCAGCAGCCGTGCCGGGACAGGGGACCATAAGTACCAAGAGACCCAGTACTTC	TRBD1	TRBV3-1	-	TRBJ2-5
CASTLSFDTDTQYF	TGCGCCAGCACTTTATCTTTCGACACAGATACGCAGTATTTT	-	TRBV5-1	few	TRBJ2-3
CASSGGIGRSTDTQYF	TGTGCCAGCAGTGGTGGGATAGGACGGAGCACAGATACGCAGTATTTT	-	TRBV25-1	many	TRBJ2-3
CSASRRSSGANVLTF	TGCAGTGCTAGCCGACGTTCCTCTGGGGCCAACGTCCTGACTTTC	-	TRBV20-1	many	TRBJ2-6
CASSGVRARGETQYF	TGTGCCAGCAGTGGGGTCAGGGCCAGGGGAGAGACCCAGTACTTC	-	TRBV25-1	-	TRBJ2-5
CASSERNGIDTQYF	TGTGCCAGCAGCGAGCGCAATGGGATAGATACGCAGTATTTT	-	TRBV9	-	TRBJ2-3
CSARSDARGTGELFF	TGCAGTGCTAGATCGGACGCCCGCGGCACCGGGGAGCTGTTTTTT	-	TRBV20-1	-	TRBJ2-2
CASSYSVSTNNQPQHF	TGTGCCAGCAGTTACTCGGTTTCGACGAACAATCAGCCCCAGCATTTT	-	TRBV6-5	-	TRBJ1-5
CASSLGQGHEKLFF	TGTGCCAGCAGCTTAGGACAGGGACATGAAAAACTGTTTTTT	TRBD1	TRBV5-6	-	TRBJ1-4
CASLSQGALSTGELFF	TGTGCCAGCCTCAGTCAGGGAGCGTTGAGCACCGGGGAGCTGTTTTTT	-	TRBV27	-	TRBJ2-2
CSAQEGQGSYEQYF	TGCAGTGCCCAGGAGGGACAGGGCTCCTACGAGCAGTACTTC	TRBD1	TRBV20-1	once	TRBJ2-7
CASSEPGQGEAGELFF	TGCGCCAGCAGTGAACCGGGACAGGGCGAAGCCGGGGAGCTGTTTTTT	TRBD1	TRBV10-2	-	TRBJ2-2
CSAGGATWYQETQYF	TGCAGTGCTGGGGGGGCTACATGGTACCAAGAGACCCAGTACTTC	-	TRBV20-1	few	TRBJ2-5
CATSRDRSDREGGYTF	TGTGCCACCAGCAGAGATAGATCCGACAGGGAAGGTGGCTACACCTTC	TRBD1	TRBV15	many	TRBJ1-2
CAISEGLGVNTEAFF	TGTGCCATCAGTGAGGGGCTGGGTGTGAACACTGAAGCTTTCTTT	-	TRBV10-3	many	TRBJ1-1
CASSTQTGSQRYF	TGTGCCAGCAGCACCCAGACAGGCAGTCAGCGGTATTTT	-	TRBV9	few	TRBJ2-3
CASSPSTRPETQYF	TGTGCCAGCAGCCCCTCGACTAGGCCAGAGACCCAGTACTTC	-	TRBV11-3	few	TRBJ2-5